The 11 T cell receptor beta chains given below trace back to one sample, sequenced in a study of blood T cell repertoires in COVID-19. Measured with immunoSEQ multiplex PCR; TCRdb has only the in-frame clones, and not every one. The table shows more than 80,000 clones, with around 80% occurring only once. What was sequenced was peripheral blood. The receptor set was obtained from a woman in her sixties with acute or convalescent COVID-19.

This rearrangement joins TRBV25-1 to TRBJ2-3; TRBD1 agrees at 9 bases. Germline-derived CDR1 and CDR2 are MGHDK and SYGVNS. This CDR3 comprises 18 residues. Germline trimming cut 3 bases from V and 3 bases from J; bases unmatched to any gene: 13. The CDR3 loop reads CASSDHPNRGRGTDTQYF. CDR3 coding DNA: TGTGCCAGCAGTGACCATCCTAACAGGGGGCGGGGTACAGATACGCAGTATTTT.

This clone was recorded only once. DNA for the CDR3: TGTGCCAGCAGTTACTCGGACAGGGGGTCAGAGCAGTACTTC. This sequence encodes CASSYSDRGSEQYF. The rearrangement links TRBV6-5 to TRBJ2-7; TRBD1 matches at 10 bases. This CDR3 has 14 amino acids. Germline-derived CDR1 and CDR2 are MNHEY and SVGAGI. V trimming: 0 bases; J trimming: 7 bases; junction bases outside the gene matches: 3.

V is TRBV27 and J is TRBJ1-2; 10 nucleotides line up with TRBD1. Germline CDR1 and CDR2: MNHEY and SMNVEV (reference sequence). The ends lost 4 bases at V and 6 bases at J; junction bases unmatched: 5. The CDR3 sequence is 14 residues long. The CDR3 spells CASSSRQGAHGYTF. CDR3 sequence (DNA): TGTGCCAGCAGTTCAAGACAGGGGGCGCATGGCTACACCTTC.

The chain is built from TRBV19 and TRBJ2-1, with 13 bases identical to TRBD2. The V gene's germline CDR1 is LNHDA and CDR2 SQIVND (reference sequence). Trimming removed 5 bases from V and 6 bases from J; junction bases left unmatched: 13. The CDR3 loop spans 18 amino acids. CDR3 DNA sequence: TGTGCCAGTAGTCCCAGGACTAGCGGGAGAAGGGTCCCCAATGAGCAGTTCTTC. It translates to CASSPRTSGRRVPNEQFF.

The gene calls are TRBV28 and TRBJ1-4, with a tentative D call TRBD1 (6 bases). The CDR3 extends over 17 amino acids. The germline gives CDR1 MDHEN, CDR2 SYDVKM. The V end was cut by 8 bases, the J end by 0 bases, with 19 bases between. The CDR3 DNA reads TGTGCCAGCGCTGCAGGGGATTTTCCCCCAACTAATGAAAAACTGTTTTTT. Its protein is CASAAGDFPPTNEKLFF.

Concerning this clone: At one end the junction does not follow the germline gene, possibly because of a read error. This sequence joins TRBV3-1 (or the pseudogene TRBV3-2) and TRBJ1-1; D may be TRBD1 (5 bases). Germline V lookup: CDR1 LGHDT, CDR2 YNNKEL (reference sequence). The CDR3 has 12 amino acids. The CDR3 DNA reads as TGTGCCAGCAGCCAAGATTACCGGGGGTGGCTCTTT. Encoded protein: CASSQDYRGWLF.

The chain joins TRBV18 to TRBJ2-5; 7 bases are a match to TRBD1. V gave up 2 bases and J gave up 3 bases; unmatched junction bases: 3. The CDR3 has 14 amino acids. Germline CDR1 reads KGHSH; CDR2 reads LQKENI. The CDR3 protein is CASSPSTGKETQYF. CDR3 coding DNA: TGTGCCAGCTCACCATCGACAGGGAAAGAGACCCAGTACTTC.

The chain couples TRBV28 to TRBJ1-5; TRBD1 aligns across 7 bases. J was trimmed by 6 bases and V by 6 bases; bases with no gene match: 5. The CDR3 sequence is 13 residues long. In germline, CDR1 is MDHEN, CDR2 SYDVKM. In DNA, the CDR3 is TGTGCCAGCAGCTCGACAGGGCCTCAGCCCCAGCATTTT. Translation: CASSSTGPQPQHF.

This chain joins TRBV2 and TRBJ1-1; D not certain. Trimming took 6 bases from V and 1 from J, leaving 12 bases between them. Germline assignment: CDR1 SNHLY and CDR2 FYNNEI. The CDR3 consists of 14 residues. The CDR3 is CASSPGVRNTEAFF. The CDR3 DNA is TGTGCCAGCAGCCCTGGTGTGAGGAACACTGAAGCTTTCTTT. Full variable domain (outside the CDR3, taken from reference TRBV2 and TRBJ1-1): EPEVTQTPSHQVTQMGQEVILRCVPISNHLYFYWYRQILGQKVEFLVSFYNNEISEKSEIFDDQFSVERPDGSNFTLKIRSTKLEDSAMYFCASSPGVRNTEAFFGQGTRLTVV.

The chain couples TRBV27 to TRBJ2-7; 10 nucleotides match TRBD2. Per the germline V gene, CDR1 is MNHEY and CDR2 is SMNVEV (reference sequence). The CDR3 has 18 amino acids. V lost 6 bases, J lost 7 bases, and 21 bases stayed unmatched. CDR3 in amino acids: CASRKSFTEREGRWEQYF. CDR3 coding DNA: TGTGCCAGCAGGAAATCCTTTACGGAGCGGGAGGGCCGTTGGGAGCAGTACTTC.

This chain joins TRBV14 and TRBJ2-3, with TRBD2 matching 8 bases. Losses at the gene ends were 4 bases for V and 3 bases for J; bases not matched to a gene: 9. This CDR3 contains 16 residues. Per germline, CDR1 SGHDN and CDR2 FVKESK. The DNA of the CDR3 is TGTGCCAGCAGCCCCCCATTCGCGGGAGGTACAGATACGCAGTATTTT. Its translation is CASSPPFAGGTDTQYF.